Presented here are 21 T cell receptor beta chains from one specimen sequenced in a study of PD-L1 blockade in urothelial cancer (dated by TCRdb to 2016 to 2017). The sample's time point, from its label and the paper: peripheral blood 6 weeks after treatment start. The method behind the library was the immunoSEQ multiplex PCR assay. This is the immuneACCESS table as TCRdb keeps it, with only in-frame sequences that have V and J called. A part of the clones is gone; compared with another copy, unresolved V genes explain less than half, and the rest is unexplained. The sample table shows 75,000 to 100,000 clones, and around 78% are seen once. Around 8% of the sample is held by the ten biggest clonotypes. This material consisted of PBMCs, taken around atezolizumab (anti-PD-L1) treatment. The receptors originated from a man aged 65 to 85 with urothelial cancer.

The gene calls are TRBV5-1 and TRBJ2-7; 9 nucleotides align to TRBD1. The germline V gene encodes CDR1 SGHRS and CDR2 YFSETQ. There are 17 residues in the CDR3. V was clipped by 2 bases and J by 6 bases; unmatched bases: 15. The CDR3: CASSFAPPGQGLLEQYF. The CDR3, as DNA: TGCGCCAGCAGCTTTGCGCCCCCGGGACAGGGTTTGCTCGAGCAGTACTTC.

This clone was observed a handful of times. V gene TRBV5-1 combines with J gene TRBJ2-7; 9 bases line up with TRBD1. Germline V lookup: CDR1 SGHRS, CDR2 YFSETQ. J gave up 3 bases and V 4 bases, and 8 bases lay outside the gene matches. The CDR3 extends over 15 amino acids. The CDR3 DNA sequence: TGCGCCAGCAGCAGGGGGGCGACAGGGGGCTACGAGCAGTACTTC. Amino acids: CASSRGATGGYEQYF. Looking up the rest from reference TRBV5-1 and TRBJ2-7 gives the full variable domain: KAGVTQTPRYLIKTRGQQVTLSCSPISGHRSVSWYQQTPGQGLQFLFEYFSETQRNKGNFPGRFSGRQFSNSRSEMNVSTLELGDSALYLCASSRGATGGYEQYFGPGTRLTVT.

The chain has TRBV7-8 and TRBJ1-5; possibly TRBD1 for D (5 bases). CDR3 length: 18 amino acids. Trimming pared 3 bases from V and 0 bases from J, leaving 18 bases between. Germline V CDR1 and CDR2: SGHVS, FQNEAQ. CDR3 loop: CASSFVGVGEHSNQPQHF. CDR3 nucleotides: TGTGCCAGCAGCTTTGTAGGGGTAGGAGAGCATAGCAATCAGCCCCAGCATTTT.

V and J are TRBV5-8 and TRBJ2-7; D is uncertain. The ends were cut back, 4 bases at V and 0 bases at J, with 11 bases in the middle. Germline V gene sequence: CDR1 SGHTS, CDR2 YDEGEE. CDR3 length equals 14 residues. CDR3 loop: CASSRDSNSYEQYF. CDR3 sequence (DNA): TGTGCCAGCAGCCGCGACTCAAACTCCTACGAGCAGTACTTC.

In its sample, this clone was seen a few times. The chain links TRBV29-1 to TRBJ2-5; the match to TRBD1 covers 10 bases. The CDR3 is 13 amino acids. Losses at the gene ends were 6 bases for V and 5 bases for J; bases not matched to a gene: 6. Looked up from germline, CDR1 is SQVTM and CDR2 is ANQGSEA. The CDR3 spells CSVGQGYAETQYF. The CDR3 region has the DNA TGCAGCGTGGGACAGGGGTATGCGGAGACCCAGTACTTC.

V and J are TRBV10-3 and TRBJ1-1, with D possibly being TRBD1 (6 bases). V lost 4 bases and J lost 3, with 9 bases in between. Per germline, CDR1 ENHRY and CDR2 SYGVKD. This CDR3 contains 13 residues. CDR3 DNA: TGTGCCATCAGTGCCAACAGGGACACTGAAGCTTTCTTT. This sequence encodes CAISANRDTEAFF.

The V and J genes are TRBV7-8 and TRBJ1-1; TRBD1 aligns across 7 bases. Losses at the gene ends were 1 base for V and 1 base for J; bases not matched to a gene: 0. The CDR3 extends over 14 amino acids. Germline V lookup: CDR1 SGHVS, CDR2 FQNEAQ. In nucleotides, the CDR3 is TGTGCCAGCAGCTTAGACAGGGGGAACACTGAAGCTTTCTTT. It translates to CASSLDRGNTEAFF. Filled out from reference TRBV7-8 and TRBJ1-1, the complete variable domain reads GAGVSQSPRYKVAKRGQDVALRCDPISGHVSLFWYQQALGQGPEFLTYFQNEAQLDKSGLPSDRFFAERPEGSVSTLKIQRTQQEDSAVYLCASSLDRGNTEAFFGQGTRLTVV.

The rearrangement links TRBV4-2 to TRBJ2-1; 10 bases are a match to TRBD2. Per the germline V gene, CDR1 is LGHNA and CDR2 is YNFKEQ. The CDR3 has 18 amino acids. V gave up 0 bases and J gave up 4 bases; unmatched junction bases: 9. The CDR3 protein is CASSQEGLELAGYNEQFF. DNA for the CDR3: TGTGCCAGCAGCCAAGAGGGGCTAGAACTAGCGGGATACAATGAGCAGTTCTTC.

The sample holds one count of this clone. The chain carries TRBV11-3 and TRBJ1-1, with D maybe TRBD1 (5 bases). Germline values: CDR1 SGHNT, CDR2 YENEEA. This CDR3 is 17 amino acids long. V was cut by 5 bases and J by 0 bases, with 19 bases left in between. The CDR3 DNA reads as TGTGCCAGCAGCCGGGTAGCGGGGCTAGGGGTGAACACTGAAGCTTTCTTT. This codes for CASSRVAGLGVNTEAFF.

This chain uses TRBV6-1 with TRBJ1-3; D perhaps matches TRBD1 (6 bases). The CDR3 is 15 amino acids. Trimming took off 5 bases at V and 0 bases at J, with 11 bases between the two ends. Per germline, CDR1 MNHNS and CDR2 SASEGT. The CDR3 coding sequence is TGTGCCAGCAGTCCGACAGGCCACTCTGGAAACACCATATATTTT. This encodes CASSPTGHSGNTIYF.

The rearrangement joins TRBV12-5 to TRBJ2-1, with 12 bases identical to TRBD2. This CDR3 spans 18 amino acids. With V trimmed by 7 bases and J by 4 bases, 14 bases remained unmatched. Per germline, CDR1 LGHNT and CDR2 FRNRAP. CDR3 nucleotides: TGTGCTAGTGCCCTCGGACTAGCGGGGTCCCTTCCGTACAATGAGCAGTTCTTC. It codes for CASALGLAGSLPYNEQFF.

CDR3 sequence reads: CASSYSGDYEQYF. As DNA, the CDR3 is TGTGCCAGCAGCTATAGCGGGGACTACGAGCAGTACTTC. This chain links TRBV7-2 with TRBJ2-7, with 8 bases matching TRBD2. Germline V lookup: CDR1 SGHTA, CDR2 FQGNSA. The CDR3 is made up of 13 amino acids. V dropped 4 bases and J dropped 3; count of bases not matched to a gene: 2.

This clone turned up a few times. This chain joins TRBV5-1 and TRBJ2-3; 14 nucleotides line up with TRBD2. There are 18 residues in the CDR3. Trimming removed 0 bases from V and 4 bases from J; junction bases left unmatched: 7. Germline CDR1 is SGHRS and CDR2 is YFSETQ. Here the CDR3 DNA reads TGCGCCAGCAGCTTGGAAGGACTAGCGGGAGGTAGCTCAGATACGCAGTATTTT. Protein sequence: CASSLEGLAGGSSDTQYF. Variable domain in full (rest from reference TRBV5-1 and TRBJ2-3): KAGVTQTPRYLIKTRGQQVTLSCSPISGHRSVSWYQQTPGQGLQFLFEYFSETQRNKGNFPGRFSGRQFSNSRSEMNVSTLELGDSALYLCASSLEGLAGGSSDTQYFGPGTRLTVL.

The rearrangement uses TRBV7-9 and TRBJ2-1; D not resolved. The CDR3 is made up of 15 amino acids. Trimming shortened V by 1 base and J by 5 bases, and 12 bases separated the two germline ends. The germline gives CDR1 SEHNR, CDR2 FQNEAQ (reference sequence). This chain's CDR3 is CASSLVLQNHNEQFF. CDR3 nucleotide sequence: TGTGCCAGCAGCTTAGTTCTACAGAATCACAATGAGCAGTTCTTC.

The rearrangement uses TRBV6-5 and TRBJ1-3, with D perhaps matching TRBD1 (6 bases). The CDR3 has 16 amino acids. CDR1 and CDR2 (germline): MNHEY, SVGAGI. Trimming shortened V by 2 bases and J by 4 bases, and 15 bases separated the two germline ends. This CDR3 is CASSYTITGTGNTIYF. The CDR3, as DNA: TGTGCCAGCAGTTACACGATAACAGGGACCGGAAACACCATATATTTT.

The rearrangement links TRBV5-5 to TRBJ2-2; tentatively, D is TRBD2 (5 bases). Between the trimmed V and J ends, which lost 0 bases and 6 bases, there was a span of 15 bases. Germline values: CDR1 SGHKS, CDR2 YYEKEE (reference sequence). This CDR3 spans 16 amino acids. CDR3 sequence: CASSLVGSSSAGELFF. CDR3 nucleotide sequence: TGTGCCAGCAGCTTGGTTGGGAGTAGCAGCGCCGGGGAGCTGTTTTTT.

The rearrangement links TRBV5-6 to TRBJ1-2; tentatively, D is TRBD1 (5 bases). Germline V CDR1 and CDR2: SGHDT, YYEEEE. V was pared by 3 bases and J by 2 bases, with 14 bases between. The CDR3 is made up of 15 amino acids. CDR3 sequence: CASSYRSGRNYGYTF. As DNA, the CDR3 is TGTGCCAGCAGCTATCGATCAGGGAGGAACTATGGCTACACCTTC. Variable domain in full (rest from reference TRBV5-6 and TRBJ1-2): DAGVTQSPTHLIKTRGQQVTLRCSPKSGHDTVSWYQQALGQGPQFIFQYYEEEERQRGNFPDRFSGHQFPNYSSELNVNALLLGDSALYLCASSYRSGRNYGYTFGSGTRLTVV.

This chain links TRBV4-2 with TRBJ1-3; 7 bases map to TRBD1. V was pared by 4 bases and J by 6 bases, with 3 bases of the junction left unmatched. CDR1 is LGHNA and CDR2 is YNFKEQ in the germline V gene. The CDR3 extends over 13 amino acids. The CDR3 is CASSPRGTNTIYF. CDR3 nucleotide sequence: TGTGCCAGCAGCCCCAGGGGGACAAACACCATATATTTT.

DNA of the CDR3: TGCAGTGCTAAACAGGGTGGGGAGCAGTACTTC. Its translation is CSAKQGGEQYF. The chain employs TRBV20-1 and TRBJ2-7, with a tentative D call TRBD1 (6 bases). V lost 4 bases, J lost 7 bases, and 11 bases lay in between. CDR1 is DFQATT and CDR2 is SNEGSKA in the germline V gene (reference sequence). The CDR3 is 11 amino acids.

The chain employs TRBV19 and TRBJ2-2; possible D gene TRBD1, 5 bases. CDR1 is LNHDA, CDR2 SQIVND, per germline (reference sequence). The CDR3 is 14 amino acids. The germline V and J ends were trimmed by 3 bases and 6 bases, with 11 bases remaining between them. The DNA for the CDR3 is TGTGCCAGTAGTATCCAGGGCAACCCCGGGGAGCTGTTTTTT. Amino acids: CASSIQGNPGELFF.

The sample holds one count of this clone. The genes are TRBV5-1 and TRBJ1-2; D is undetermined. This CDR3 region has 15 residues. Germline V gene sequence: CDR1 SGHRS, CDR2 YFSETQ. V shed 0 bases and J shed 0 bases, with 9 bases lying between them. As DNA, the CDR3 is TGCGCCAGCAGCTTGGCCTACGGGACTAACTATGGCTACACCTTC. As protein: CASSLAYGTNYGYTF.